The clone carrying this T cell receptor beta chain came up a few times. Its antigen is currently unknown. This sample is part of a study of identifying expanded T cells in peripheral blood. General study results and limits: Differentially abundant clones: roughly 1.2 between replicates, around 16 at around 2 weeks, less than 25 at four. Clone count variance between roughly 2-week samples rose with total template count.

Looked up from germline, CDR1 is GTSNPN and CDR2 is SVGIG (reference sequence). This CDR3 has 12 residues. The V end lost 1 base, the J end lost 10 bases, and 8 bases lay between the germline ends. TCRdb's copy holds only in-frame clones and misses some; the assay was immunoSEQ multiplex PCR. The sample carries approximately 92,000 clones, around 84% recorded once. During the collection period, no donor immune events like infections were recorded. The chain employs TRBV30 and TRBJ1-6, with D possibly matching TRBD1 (5 bases). The receptor was isolated from a person aged 18 to 75 in good health. Sequenced input: blood. CDR3 amino acids: CAWSAWGSPLHF. As DNA, the CDR3 is TGTGCCTGGAGTGCGTGGGGGTCACCCCTCCACTTT.